This TCR beta chain appears in the sequencing data of a study of blood T cells in healthy people across ages. It was with a sample-barcoded 5' primer and a J-beta primer mix that a second PCR of about 6 to 11 cycles was run. MiXCR, applied by TCRdb to the 5' RACE reads, yields one record per CDR3 protein. The data show about 1.1 million distinct CDR3 sequences, about two fifths seen once. Germline CDR1 reads SGHDN; CDR2 reads FVKESK. V gave up 3 bases and J gave up 6 bases; unmatched junction bases: 4. CDR3 length: 13 amino acids. The donors, healthy Caucasians from Russia, were aged roughly 6 to 100.

V usage is TRBV14 and J usage is TRBJ1-1, with 7 bases identical to TRBD1. This sequence originates from a man aged 18 to 29 in good health. The specimen was blood. Here the CDR3 DNA reads TGTGCCAGCAGCCATTTACAGGGGCCTGAAGCTTTCTTT. This gives the protein CASSHLQGPEAFF.